This T cell receptor beta chain stems from a study of cytomegalovirus exposure and HLA in healthy donors. With regard to this clone: What it recognizes is unknown.

Study outcomes and limitations: What TCR beta sequences reportedly achieved was accurate prediction of HLA-A and HLA-B alleles in most subjects.

CDR1 and CDR2 from the germline V gene are MGHRA and YSYEKL. The CDR3 is 15 amino acids. J gave up 5 bases and V 1 base, and 6 bases lay outside the gene matches. The PCR ran on 60 Vbeta and 13 Jbeta primers. TCRdb's copy holds only in-frame clones and misses some; the assay was immunoSEQ multiplex PCR. The repertoire holds roughly 190,000 clones, with 75% to 90% as singletons. The gene calls are TRBV4-1 and TRBJ2-7; 9 bases are shared with TRBD2. The receptor's source is a man aged 25 to 40 in good health and CMV-seronegative. Sequenced material: PBMCs. As DNA, the CDR3 is TGCGCCAGCAGCCAAGGCTCGGGACTAGCCCACGAGCAGTACTTC. The encoded protein is CASSQGSGLAHEQYF.